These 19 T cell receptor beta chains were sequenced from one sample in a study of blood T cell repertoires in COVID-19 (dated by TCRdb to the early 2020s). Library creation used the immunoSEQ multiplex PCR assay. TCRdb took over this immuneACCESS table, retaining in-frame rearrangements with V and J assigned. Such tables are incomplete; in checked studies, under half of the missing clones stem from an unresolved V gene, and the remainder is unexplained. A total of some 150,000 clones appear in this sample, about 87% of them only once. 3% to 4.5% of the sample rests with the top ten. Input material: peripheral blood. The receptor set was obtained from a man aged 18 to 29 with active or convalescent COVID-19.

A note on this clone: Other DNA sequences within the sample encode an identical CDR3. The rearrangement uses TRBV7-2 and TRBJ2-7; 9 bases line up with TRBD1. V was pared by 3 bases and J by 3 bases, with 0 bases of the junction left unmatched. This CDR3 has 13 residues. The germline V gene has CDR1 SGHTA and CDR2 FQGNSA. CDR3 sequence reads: CASSLTGGYEQYF. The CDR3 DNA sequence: TGTGCCAGCAGCTTGACAGGGGGCTACGAGCAGTACTTC.

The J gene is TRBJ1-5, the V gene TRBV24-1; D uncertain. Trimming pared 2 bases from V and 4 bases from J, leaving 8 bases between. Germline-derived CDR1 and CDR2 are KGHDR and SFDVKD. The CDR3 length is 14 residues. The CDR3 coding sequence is TGTGCCACCAGTGATTACACACGAAATCAGCCCCAGCATTTT. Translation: CATSDYTRNQPQHF.

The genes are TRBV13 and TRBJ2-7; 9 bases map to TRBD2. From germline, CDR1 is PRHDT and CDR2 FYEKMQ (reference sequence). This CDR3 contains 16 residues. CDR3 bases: TGCCACGTACTGAAGCTAGCGGGGAACAAATCCTACGAGCAGTACGTC. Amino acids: CHVLKLAGNKSYEQYV.

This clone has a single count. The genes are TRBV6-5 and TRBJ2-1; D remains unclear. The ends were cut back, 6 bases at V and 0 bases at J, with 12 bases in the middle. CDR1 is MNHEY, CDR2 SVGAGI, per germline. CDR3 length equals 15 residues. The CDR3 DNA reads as TGTGCCAGCAGCCCCCTCGCAGGCTCCTACAATGAGCAGTTCTTC. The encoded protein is CASSPLAGSYNEQFF.

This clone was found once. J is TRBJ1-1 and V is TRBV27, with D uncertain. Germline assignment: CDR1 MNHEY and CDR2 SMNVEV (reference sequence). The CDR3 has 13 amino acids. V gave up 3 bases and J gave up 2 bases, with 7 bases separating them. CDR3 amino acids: CASSLPGNTEAFF. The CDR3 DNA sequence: TGTGCCAGCAGTTTGCCAGGAAACACTGAAGCTTTCTTT.

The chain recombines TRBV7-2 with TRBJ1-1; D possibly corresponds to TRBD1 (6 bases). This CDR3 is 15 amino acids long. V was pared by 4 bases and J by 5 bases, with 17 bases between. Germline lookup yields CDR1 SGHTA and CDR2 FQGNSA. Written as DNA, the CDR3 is TGTGCCAGCAGCTCGACAGGCCCGATATTGACTGAAGCTTTCTTT. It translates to CASSSTGPILTEAFF. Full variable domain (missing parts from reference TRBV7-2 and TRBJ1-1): GAGVSQSPSNKVTEKGKDVELRCDPISGHTALYWYRQSLGQGLEFLIYFQGNSAPDKSGLPSDRFSAERTGGSVSTLTIQRTQQEDSAVYLCASSSTGPILTEAFFGQGTRLTVV.

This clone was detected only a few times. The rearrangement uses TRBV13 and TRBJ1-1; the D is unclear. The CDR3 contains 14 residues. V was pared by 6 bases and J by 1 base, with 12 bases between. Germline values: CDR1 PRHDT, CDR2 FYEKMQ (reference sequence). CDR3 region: CASRRYSENTEAFF. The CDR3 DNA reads TGTGCCAGCAGGCGGTACTCCGAGAACACTGAAGCTTTCTTT.

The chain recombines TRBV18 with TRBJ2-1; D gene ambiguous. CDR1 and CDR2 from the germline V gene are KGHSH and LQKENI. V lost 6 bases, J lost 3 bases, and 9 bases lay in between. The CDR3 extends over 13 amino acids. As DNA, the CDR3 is TGTGCCAGCTCGACCACAGACTACAATGAGCAGTTCTTC. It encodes CASSTTDYNEQFF.

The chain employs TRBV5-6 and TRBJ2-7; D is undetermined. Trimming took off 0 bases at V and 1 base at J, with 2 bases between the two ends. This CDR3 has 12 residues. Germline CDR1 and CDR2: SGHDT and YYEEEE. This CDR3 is CASSLASYEQYV. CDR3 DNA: TGTGCCAGCAGCTTGGCGTCCTACGAGCAGTACGTC.

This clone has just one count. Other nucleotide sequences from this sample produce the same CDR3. CDR3: CASSLAGGQETQYF. The CDR3 nucleotides read TGTGCCAGCAGCTTAGCGGGAGGGCAAGAGACCCAGTACTTC. The V call is TRBV6-2 or TRBV6-3, the J call TRBJ2-5, with 11 bases aligning to TRBD2. V gave up 6 bases and J gave up 2 bases; unmatched junction bases: 2. The germline gives CDR1 MNHEY, CDR2 SVGEGT. The CDR3 extends over 14 amino acids.

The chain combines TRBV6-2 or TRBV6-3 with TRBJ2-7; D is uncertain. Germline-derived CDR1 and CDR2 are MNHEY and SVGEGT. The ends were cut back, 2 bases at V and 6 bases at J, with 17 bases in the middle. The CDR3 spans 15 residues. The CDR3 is CASSYVVLSVAEQYF. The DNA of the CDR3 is TGTGCCAGCAGTTACGTAGTTCTGTCCGTCGCCGAGCAGTACTTC.

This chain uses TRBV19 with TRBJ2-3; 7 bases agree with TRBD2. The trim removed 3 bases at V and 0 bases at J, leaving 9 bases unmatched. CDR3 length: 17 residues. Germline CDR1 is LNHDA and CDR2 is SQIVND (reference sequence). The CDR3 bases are TGTGCCAGTAGTATTGAGGGCAGGGACTATAGCACAGATACGCAGTATTTT. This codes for CASSIEGRDYSTDTQYF. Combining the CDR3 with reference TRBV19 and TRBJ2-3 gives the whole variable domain DGGITQSPKYLFRKEGQNVTLSCEQNLNHDAMYWYRQDPGQGLRLIYYSQIVNDFQKGDIAEGYSVSREKKESFPLTVTSAQKNPTAFYLCASSIEGRDYSTDTQYFGPGTRLTVL.

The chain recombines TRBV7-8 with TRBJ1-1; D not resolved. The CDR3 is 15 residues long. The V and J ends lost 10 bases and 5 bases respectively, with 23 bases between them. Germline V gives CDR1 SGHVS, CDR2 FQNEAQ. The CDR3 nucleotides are TGTGCCACCACTTTATTCGGGGTGCGCGGTACTGAAGCTTTCTTT. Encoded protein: CATTLFGVRGTEAFF.

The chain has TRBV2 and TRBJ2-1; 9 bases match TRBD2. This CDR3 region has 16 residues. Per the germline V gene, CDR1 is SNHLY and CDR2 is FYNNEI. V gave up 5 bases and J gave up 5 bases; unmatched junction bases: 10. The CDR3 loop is CASSRPGLAINNEQFF. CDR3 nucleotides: TGTGCCAGCAGTAGACCGGGACTAGCCATAAACAATGAGCAGTTCTTC.

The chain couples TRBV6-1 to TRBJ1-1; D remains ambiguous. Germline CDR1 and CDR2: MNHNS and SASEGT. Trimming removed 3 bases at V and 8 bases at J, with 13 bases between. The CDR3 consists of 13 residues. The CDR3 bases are TGTGCCAGCAGTGAGATAAGGAGGGCGGAAGCTTTCTTT. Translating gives CASSEIRRAEAFF.

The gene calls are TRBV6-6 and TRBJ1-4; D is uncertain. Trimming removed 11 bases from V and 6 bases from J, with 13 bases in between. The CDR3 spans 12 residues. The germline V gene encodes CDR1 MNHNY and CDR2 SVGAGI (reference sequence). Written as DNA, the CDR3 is TGTGCCGGCGGGAGTAATCATGAAAAACTGTTTTTT. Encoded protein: CAGGSNHEKLFF.

The CDR3 bases are TGTGCCAGCAGTCAGGGACTAGAACAATCGCAGTTCTTC. Its translation is CASSQGLEQSQFF. The rearrangement joins TRBV6-5 to TRBJ2-1; the match to TRBD2 covers 8 bases. Trimming at V came to 5 bases and at J to 12 bases, leaving 9 bases not matched to a gene. CDR1 and CDR2 (germline): MNHEY, SVGAGI. The CDR3 length is 13 residues.

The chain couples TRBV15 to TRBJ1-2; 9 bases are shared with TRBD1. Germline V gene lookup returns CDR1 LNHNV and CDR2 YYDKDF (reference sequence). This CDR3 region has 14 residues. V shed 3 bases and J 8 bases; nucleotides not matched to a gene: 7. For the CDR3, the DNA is TGTGCCACCAGCAGGACCCGACAGGGGGAAGGCTACACCTTC. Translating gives CATSRTRQGEGYTF.

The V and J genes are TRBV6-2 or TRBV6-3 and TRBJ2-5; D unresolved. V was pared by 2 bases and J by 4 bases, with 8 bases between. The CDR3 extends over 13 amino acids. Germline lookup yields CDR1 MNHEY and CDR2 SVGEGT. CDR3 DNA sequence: TGTGCCAGCAGTTACCAGAGAGGAGAGACCCAGTACTTC. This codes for CASSYQRGETQYF.